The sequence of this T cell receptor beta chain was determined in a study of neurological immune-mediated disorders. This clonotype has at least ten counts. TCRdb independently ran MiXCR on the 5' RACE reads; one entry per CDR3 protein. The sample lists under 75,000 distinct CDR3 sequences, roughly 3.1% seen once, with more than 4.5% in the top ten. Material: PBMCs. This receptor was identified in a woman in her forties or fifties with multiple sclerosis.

CDR3: CASSVDLYNSPLHF. CDR3 DNA sequence: TGTGCCAGCAGTGTAGACCTCTATAATTCACCCCTCCACTTT. V is TRBV2 and J is TRBJ1-6; D gene unclear. The CDR3 length is 14 residues. Germline V gives CDR1 SNHLY, CDR2 FYNNEI. The V end lost 4 bases, the J end lost 3 bases, and 7 bases lay between the germline ends.